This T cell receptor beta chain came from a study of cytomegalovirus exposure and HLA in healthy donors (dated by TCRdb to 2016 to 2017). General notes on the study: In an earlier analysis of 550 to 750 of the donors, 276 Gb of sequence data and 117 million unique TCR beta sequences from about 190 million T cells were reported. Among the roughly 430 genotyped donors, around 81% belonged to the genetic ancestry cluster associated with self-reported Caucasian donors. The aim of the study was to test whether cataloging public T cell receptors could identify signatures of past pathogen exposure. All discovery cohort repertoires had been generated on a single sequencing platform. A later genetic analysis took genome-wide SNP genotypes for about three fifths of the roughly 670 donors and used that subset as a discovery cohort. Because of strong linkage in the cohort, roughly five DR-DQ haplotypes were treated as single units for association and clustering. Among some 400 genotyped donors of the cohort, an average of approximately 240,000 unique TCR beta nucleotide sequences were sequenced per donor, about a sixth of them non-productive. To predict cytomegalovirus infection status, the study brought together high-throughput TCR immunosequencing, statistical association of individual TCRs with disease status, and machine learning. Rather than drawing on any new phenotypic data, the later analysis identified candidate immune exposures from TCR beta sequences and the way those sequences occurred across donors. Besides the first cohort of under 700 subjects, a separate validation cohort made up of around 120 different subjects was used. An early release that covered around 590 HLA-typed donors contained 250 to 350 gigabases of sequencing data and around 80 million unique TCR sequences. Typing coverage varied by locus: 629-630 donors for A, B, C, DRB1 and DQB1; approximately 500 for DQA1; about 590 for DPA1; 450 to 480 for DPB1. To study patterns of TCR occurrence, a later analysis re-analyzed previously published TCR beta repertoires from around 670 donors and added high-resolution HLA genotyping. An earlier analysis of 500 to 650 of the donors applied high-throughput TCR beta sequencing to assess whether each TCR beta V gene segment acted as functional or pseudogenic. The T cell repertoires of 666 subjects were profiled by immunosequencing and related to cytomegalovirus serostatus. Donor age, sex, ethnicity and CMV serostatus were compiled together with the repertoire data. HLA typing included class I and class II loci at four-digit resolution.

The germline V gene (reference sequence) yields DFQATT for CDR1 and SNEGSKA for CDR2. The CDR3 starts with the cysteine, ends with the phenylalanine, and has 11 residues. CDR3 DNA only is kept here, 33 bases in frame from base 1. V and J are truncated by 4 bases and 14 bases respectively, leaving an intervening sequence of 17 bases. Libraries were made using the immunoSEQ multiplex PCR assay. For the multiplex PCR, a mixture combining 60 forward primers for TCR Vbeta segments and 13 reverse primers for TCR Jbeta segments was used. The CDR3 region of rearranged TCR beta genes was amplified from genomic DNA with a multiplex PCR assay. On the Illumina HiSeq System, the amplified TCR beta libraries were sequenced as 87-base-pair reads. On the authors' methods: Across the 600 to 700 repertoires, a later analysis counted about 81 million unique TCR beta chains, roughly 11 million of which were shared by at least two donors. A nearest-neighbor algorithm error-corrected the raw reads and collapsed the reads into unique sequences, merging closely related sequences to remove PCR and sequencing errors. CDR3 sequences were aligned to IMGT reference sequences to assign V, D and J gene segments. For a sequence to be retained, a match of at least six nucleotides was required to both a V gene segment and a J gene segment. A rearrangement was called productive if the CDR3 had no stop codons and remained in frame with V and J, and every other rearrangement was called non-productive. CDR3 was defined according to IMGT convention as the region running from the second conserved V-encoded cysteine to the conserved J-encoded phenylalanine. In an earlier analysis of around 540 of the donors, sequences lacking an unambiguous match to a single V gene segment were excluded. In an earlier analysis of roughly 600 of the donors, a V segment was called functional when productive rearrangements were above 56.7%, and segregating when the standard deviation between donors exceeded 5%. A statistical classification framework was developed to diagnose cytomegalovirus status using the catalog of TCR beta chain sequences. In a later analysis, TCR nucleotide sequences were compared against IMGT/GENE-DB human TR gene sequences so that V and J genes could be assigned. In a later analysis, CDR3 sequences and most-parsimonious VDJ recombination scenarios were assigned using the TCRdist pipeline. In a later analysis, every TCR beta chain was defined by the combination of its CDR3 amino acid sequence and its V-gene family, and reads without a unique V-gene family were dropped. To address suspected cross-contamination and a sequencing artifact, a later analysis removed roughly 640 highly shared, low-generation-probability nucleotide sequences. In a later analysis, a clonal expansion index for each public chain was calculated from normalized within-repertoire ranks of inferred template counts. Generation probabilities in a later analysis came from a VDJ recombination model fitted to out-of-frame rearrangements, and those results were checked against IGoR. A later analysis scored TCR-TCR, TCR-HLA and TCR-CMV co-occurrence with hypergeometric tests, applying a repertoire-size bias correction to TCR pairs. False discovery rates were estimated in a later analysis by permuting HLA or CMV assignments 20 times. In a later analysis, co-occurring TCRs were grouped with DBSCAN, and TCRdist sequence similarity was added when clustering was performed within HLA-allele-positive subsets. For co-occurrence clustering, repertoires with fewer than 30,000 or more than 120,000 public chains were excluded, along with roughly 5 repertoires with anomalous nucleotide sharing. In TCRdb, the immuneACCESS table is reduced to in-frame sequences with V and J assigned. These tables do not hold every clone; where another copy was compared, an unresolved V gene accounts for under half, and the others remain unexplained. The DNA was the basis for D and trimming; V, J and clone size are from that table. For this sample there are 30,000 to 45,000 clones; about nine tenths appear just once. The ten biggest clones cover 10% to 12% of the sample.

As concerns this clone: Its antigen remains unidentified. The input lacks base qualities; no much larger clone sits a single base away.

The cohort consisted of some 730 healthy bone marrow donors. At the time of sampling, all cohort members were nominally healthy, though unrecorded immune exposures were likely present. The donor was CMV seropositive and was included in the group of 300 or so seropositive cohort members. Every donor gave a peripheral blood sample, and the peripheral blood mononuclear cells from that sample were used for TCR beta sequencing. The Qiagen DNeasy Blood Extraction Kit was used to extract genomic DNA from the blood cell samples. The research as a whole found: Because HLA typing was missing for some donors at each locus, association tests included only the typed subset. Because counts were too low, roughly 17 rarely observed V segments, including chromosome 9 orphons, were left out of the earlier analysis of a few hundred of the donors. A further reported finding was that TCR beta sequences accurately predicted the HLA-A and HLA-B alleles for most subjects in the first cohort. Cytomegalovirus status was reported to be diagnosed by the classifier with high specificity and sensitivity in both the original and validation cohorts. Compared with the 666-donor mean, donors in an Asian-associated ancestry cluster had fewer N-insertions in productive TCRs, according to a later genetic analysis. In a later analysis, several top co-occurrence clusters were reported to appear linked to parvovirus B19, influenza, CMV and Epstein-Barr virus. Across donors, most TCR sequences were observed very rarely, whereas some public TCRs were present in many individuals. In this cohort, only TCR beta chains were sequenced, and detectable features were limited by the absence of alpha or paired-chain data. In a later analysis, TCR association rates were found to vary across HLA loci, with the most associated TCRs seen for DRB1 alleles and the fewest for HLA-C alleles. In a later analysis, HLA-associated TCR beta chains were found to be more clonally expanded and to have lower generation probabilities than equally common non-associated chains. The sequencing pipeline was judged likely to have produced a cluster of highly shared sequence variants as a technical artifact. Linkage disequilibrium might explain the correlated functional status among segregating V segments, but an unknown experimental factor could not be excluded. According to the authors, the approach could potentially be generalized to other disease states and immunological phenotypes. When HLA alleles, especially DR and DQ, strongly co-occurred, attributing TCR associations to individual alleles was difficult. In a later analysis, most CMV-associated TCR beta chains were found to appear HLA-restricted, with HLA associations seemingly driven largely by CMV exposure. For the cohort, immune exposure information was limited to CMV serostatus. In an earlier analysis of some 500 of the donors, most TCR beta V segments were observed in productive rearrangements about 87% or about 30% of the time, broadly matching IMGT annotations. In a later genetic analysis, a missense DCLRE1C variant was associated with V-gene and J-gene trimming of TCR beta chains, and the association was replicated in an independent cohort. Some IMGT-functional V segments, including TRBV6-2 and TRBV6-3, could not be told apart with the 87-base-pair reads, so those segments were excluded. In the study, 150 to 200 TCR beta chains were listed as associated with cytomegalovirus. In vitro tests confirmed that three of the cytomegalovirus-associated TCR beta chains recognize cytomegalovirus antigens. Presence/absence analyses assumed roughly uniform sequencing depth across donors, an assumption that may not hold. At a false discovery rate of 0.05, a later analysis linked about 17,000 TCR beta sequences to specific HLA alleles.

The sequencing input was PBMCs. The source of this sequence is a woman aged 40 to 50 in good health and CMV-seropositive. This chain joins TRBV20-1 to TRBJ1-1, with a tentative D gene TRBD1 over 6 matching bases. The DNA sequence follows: TGCAGTGCTATGTGGGGTCAGGGGATGTTCTTT. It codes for CSAMWGQGMFF.